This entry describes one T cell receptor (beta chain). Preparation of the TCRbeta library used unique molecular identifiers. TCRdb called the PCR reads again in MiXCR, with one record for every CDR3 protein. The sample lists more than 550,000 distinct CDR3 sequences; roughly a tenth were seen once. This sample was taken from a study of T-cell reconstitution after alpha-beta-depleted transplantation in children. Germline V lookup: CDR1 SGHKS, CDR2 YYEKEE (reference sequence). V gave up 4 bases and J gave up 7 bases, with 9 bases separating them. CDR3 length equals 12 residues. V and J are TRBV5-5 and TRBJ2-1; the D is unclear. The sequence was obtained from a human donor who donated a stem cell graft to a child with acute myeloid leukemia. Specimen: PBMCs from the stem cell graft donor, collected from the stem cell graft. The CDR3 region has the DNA TGTGCCAGCAGCGTCCCTTTGAATGAGCAGTTCTTC. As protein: CASSVPLNEQFF.